This T cell receptor beta chain was recorded in a study of T cells after yellow fever vaccination. Germline values: CDR1 LGHNA, CDR2 YNFKEQ. Trimming took off 0 bases at V and 15 bases at J, with 12 bases between the two ends. The CDR3 spans 13 residues. A note on this clonotype: Its antigen is not identified.

Findings and limits, study-wide: Subsequent to the booster, the majority of primary-vaccination clones reappeared (96% CD4, approximately 90% CD8). The bulk population could contribute abundant contaminating clonotypes to FACS-sorted repertoires. Peaking on day 5 versus 15, the secondary response was faster but weaker.

One entry per CDR3 protein results from TCRdb running MiXCR on the 5' RACE reads. Among just over 250,000 distinct CDR3 sequences, around 5.3% were seen once, and the ten largest hold 3% to 4%. The source is a man aged 18 to 29 who received the YFV17D yellow fever vaccine. The chain has TRBV4-2 and TRBJ1-6; D is ambiguous. Sequenced material: CD4+ T cells sorted from PBMCs, taken on the day of the yellow fever booster vaccination. CDR3 amino acids: CASSQESDRLLHF. CDR3 nucleotides: TGTGCCAGCAGCCAAGAAAGTGACCGGCTCCTCCACTTT.